This passage covers 21 T cell receptor beta chains from one sample sequenced in a study of blood T cell repertoires in COVID-19. Clones were read by immunoSEQ multiplex PCR, and TCRdb kept only the in-frame ones, dropping some. The sample records about 200,000 clones, about nine tenths being singletons. Sample: peripheral blood. These receptors were collected from a man in his late teens or twenties with active or convalescent COVID-19.

DNA of the CDR3: TGTGCCTGGACCACAACAGGGGTGTCCAGCTCCTACGAGCAGTACTTC. Amino acids: CAWTTTGVSSSYEQYF. This chain links TRBV30 with TRBJ2-7; 7 bases match TRBD1. This CDR3 is built from 16 residues. CDR1 and CDR2 from the germline V gene are GTSNPN and SVGIG (reference sequence). Trimming cost V 4 bases and J 0 bases; bases outside gene matches: 12. Full variable domain (outside the CDR3, taken from reference TRBV30 and TRBJ2-7): SQTIHQWPATLVQPVGSPLSLECTVEGTSNPNLYWYRQAAGRGLQLLFYSVGIGQISSEVPQNLSASRPQDRQFILSSKKLLLSDSGFYLCAWTTTGVSSSYEQYFGPGTRLTVT.

V is TRBV5-5 and J is TRBJ2-5; 9 nucleotides match TRBD1. Germline assignment: CDR1 SGHKS and CDR2 YYEKEE (reference sequence). This CDR3 comprises 16 residues. V was pared by 0 bases and J by 5 bases, with 8 bases of the junction left unmatched. Here the CDR3 DNA reads TGTGCCAGCAGCTTGGGGGACAGGGAGGTTCACGAGACCCAGTACTTC. It is translated as CASSLGDREVHETQYF.

Turning to this clone: At one of its ends the junction is not consistent with the germline gene, which may arise from a read error. The chain links TRBV7-7 to TRBJ2-1; 7 bases align to TRBD2. Germline assignment: CDR1 SSHAT and CDR2 FNYEAQ (reference sequence). The CDR3 loop spans 15 amino acids. The CDR3 DNA is TGTGCTAGCAGCTTAGGAGGCGGGAGTTCAAATGAGCAGTTCTTC. It codes for CASSLGGGSSNEQFF.

The sample holds a few counts of this clone. This sequence joins TRBV15 and TRBJ2-2; D possibly corresponds to TRBD2 (5 bases). The germline V gene has CDR1 LNHNV and CDR2 YYDKDF (reference sequence). The CDR3 is 14 residues long. The V gene lost 5 bases and the J gene lost 6 bases, with 13 bases spanning the gap. CDR3 DNA sequence: TGTGCCACCAGCTTTACGGGCGGGCCCGGGGAGCTGTTTTTT. Its protein is CATSFTGGPGELFF.

The rearrangement links TRBV5-1 to TRBJ2-2; 8 bases agree with TRBD2. Germline CDR1 and CDR2: SGHRS and YFSETQ. After removal of 2 bases from V and 2 bases from J, the junction contained 5 bases not matched to a gene. CDR3 length: 16 residues. The CDR3 region has the DNA TGCGCCAGCAGCTTAGTAGCGGGGTCTAACACCGGGGAGCTGTTTTTT. It specifies CASSLVAGSNTGELFF.

V is TRBV29-1 and J is TRBJ1-1, with D possibly TRBD1 on 5 matching bases. The CDR3 is 13 amino acids. V lost 4 bases and J 0 bases, leaving 9 bases between the germline ends. Germline CDR1 reads SQVTM; CDR2 reads ANQGSEA. The CDR3 sequence is CSVGETVNTEAFF. The DNA of the CDR3 is TGCAGCGTTGGCGAGACAGTGAACACTGAAGCTTTCTTT.

This clone has only a few counts. J is TRBJ2-2 and V is TRBV6-2 or TRBV6-3, with D uncertain. Germline lookup yields CDR1 MNHEY and CDR2 SVGEGT. There are 14 residues in the CDR3. Trimming left V 5 bases short and J 3 bases short, with 10 bases between. The CDR3 here is CASSPAGDTGELFF. Written as DNA, the CDR3 is TGTGCCAGCAGTCCAGCTGGAGACACCGGGGAGCTGTTTTTT.

The rearrangement uses TRBV12-3 or TRBV12-4 and TRBJ2-7; 8 bases line up with TRBD1. V shed 6 bases, J shed 3 bases, and the junction held 4 bases outside the gene matches. The CDR3 length is 13 residues. The CDR3 loop is CASSSDRGYEQYF. The CDR3 DNA sequence: TGTGCCAGCAGCTCAGACAGGGGCTACGAGCAGTACTTC.

This rearrangement joins TRBV5-5 to TRBJ2-1, with TRBD2 matching over 13 bases. The length of the CDR3 is 16 residues. After removal of 4 bases from V and 8 bases from J, the junction contained 9 bases not matched to a gene. Germline lookup yields CDR1 SGHKS and CDR2 YYEKEE (reference sequence). CDR3 sequence reads: CASSLGTSGAGYEQFF. CDR3 sequence (DNA): TGTGCCAGCAGCCTAGGGACTAGCGGGGCTGGTTATGAGCAGTTCTTC.

The chain joins TRBV7-9 to TRBJ2-3; 10 nucleotides line up with TRBD1. Germline CDR1 and CDR2: SEHNR and FQNEAQ (reference sequence). The CDR3 runs to 16 residues. Trimming took 4 bases from V and 3 from J; bases not matched to a gene: 7. The DNA for the CDR3 is TGTGCCAGCAGCTCCGGGACAGGGGTGGTGACAGATACGCAGTATTTT. Translated: CASSSGTGVVTDTQYF.

V gene TRBV7-2 combines with J gene TRBJ2-7; TRBD2 matches 7 bases. The CDR3 contains 14 residues. Germline V lookup: CDR1 SGHTA, CDR2 FQGNSA. With 5 bases clipped from V and 1 base from J, the junction kept 5 bases outside the gene matches. CDR3 in amino acids: CASSPSGVSYEQYF. The CDR3 region has the DNA TGTGCCAGCAGCCCGAGCGGGGTATCCTACGAGCAGTACTTC.

V usage is TRBV6-5 and J usage is TRBJ2-5, with D tentatively TRBD2 (6 bases). Germline V gene sequence: CDR1 MNHEY, CDR2 SVGAGI. Trimming cost V 7 bases and J 5 bases, with 11 bases left between them. The CDR3 sequence is 12 residues long. The CDR3 bases are TGTGCCAGCATGGGGGGTTTGGAGACCCAGTACTTC. This codes for CASMGGLETQYF.

The V gene is TRBV7-2, the J gene TRBJ2-1; TRBD1 aligns across 10 bases. This CDR3 region has 15 residues. Germline values: CDR1 SGHTA, CDR2 FQGNSA. V lost 5 bases, J lost 7 bases, and 8 bases stayed unmatched. The CDR3, as DNA: TGTGCCAGCAGCCACCAGACAGGGGGCCAGAATGAGCAGTTCTTC. Amino acids: CASSHQTGGQNEQFF.

This chain joins TRBV7-2 and TRBJ2-2, with D maybe TRBD2 (5 bases). With 1 base removed from V and 1 base from J, the gap between germline ends came to 13 bases. The germline V gene has CDR1 SGHTA and CDR2 FQGNSA. The CDR3 length is 17 residues. The CDR3 loop is CASSLVIGAVNTGELFF. The CDR3 DNA is TGTGCCAGCAGCTTAGTTATCGGAGCGGTGAACACCGGGGAGCTGTTTTTT.

The genes are TRBV5-6 and TRBJ2-5; 8 bases align to TRBD1. The CDR3 extends over 15 amino acids. Germline CDR1 and CDR2: SGHDT and YYEEEE. The V and J ends lost 4 bases and 4 bases, in that order; junction bases with no gene match: 9. The CDR3 sequence is CASSARQGRGETQYF. DNA of the CDR3: TGTGCCAGCAGCGCCAGACAGGGGCGGGGAGAGACCCAGTACTTC.

Concerning this clone: At one boundary the junction diverges from the germline segment, which might be a read error. The CDR3 region is CASSAGQGATDTQYF. The DNA of the CDR3 is TGTGCTAGCAGCGCCGGACAGGGGGCGACAGATACGCAGTATTTT. This sequence joins TRBV7-7 and TRBJ2-3, with TRBD1 matching 11 bases. The CDR3 consists of 15 residues. Germline V gene lookup returns CDR1 SSHAT and CDR2 FNYEAQ (reference sequence).

This clone was detected a few times. The chain carries TRBV6-5 and TRBJ1-1; D might be TRBD1 (6 bases). The V gene's germline CDR1 is MNHEY and CDR2 SVGAGI. V was trimmed by 6 bases and J by 6 bases, leaving 17 bases between them. The CDR3 consists of 14 residues. CDR3 region: CASRNHRDSAEAFF. Here the CDR3 DNA reads TGTGCCAGCAGAAATCACAGGGATAGCGCTGAAGCTTTCTTT.

The CDR3 DNA is TGTGCCAGCAGCCAAGGGGGATTCGGACTAGCGGGTCTCTACGAGCAGTACTTC. As protein: CASSQGGFGLAGLYEQYF. This sequence joins TRBV3-1 (or the pseudogene TRBV3-2) and TRBJ2-7, with TRBD2 matching 11 bases. CDR3 size: 18 residues. Trimming removed 1 base from V and 3 bases from J; junction bases left unmatched: 11. Germline lookup yields CDR1 LGHDT and CDR2 YNNKEL (reference sequence).

The V and J genes are TRBV12-3 or TRBV12-4 and TRBJ2-7; D is undetermined. V was trimmed by 5 bases and J by 5 bases, leaving 10 bases between them. The CDR3 runs 12 residues. The CDR3 DNA follows: TGTGCCAGCAGTCCGCAGGCTGACGAGCAGTACTTC. It encodes CASSPQADEQYF.

The chain uses TRBV18 and TRBJ2-5, with TRBD2 matching 12 bases. V dropped 3 bases and J dropped 4; count of bases not matched to a gene: 3. Germline CDR1 KGHSH, CDR2 LQKENI. This CDR3 has 15 amino acids. The CDR3 DNA sequence: TGTGCCAGCTCACCGTCGACTAGCGGGAGAGAGACCCAGTACTTC. Translated, it gives CASSPSTSGRETQYF.

This clone was counted only a few times. The V and J genes are TRBV4-1 and TRBJ1-2; possibly TRBD1 for D (5 bases). In germline, CDR1 is MGHRA, CDR2 YSYEKL. V gave up 0 bases and J gave up 8 bases, with 16 bases separating them. This CDR3 spans 15 amino acids. In DNA, the CDR3 is TGCGCCAGCAGCCAAGATGATGTAGGGGTTTGGGGCTACACCTTC. Its protein product is CASSQDDVGVWGYTF.